One and the same sample provided the 30 T cell receptor beta chains below, sequenced in a study of blood T cell repertoires in COVID-19. Using immunoSEQ multiplex PCR, the repertoire was profiled, and TCRdb retains in-frame clones only, with some absent. The profile shows about 280,000 clones, 65% to 90% of them singletons. Source material: peripheral blood. These receptors were collected from a human donor in a cohort sampled during active COVID-19.

The chain has TRBV30 and TRBJ2-1; no reliable D call. Germline CDR1 is GTSNPN and CDR2 is SVGIG (reference sequence). Trimming removed 2 bases at V and 9 bases at J, with 8 bases between. The length of the CDR3 is 11 residues. The CDR3 region has the DNA TGTGCCTGGAGTCTCCGGAGTGAGCAGTTCTTC. It encodes CAWSLRSEQFF.

The chain is built from TRBV28 and TRBJ1-3; tentative D call: TRBD1 (6 bases). The CDR3 has 16 amino acids. V dropped 6 bases and J dropped 3 bases, with 18 bases sitting between them. Germline-derived CDR1 and CDR2 are MDHEN and SYDVKM. CDR3 in amino acids: CASSPALGAGGNTIYF. CDR3 coding DNA: TGTGCCAGCAGCCCAGCTTTGGGGGCTGGTGGAAACACCATATATTTT.

V is TRBV29-1 and J is TRBJ1-5; weak D call: TRBD1 (6 bases). Per germline, CDR1 SQVTM and CDR2 ANQGSEA. This CDR3 comprises 16 residues. Trimming pared 3 bases from V and 3 bases from J, leaving 18 bases between. This chain's CDR3 is CSVEPTEQGNNQPQHF. The CDR3 DNA reads as TGCAGCGTTGAGCCAACGGAACAGGGTAACAATCAGCCCCAGCATTTT.

This clone was counted a few times. The sample carries other DNA sequences with the same CDR3. J is TRBJ2-5 and V is TRBV24-1; D is perhaps TRBD1 (6 bases). V was pared by 2 bases and J by 7 bases, with 16 bases between. The germline V gene has CDR1 KGHDR and CDR2 SFDVKD. The CDR3 length is 15 residues. The chain's CDR3 is CATSDSGTRSGTQYF. The CDR3 DNA sequence: TGTGCCACCAGTGATTCCGGGACACGATCTGGGACCCAGTACTTC.

The chain uses TRBV19 and TRBJ2-1; D may be TRBD2 (6 bases). The CDR3 spans 17 residues. Per the germline V gene, CDR1 is LNHDA and CDR2 is SQIVND (reference sequence). V lost 0 bases, J lost 6 bases, and 18 bases lay in between. The CDR3 DNA follows: TGTGCCAGTAGTATAGATGGGGGGATGCAGGGTCGCAATGAGCAGTTCTTC. It encodes CASSIDGGMQGRNEQFF.

The V gene is TRBV3-1 (or the pseudogene TRBV3-2), the J gene TRBJ2-7, with D unresolved. V was trimmed by 1 base and J by 2 bases, leaving 6 bases between them. CDR3 length: 13 residues. Germline V gene sequence: CDR1 LGHDT, CDR2 YNNKEL (reference sequence). The chain's CDR3 is CASSQGSAYEQYF. The CDR3 bases are TGTGCCAGCAGCCAAGGTTCAGCCTACGAGCAGTACTTC.

The genes are TRBV11-3 and TRBJ2-7; tentatively, D is TRBD1 (5 bases). The germline gives CDR1 SGHNT, CDR2 YENEEA. V was trimmed by 5 bases and J by 2 bases, leaving 16 bases between them. The CDR3 length is 15 residues. The CDR3 coding sequence is TGTGCCAGCAGCAGAACAGGTCTATCTCCCTACGAGCAGTACTTC. It yields the protein CASSRTGLSPYEQYF.

This rearrangement joins TRBV29-1 to TRBJ2-7; 9 bases are shared with TRBD1. In germline, CDR1 is SQVTM, CDR2 ANQGSEA. CDR3 length: 13 amino acids. Unmatched junction bases numbered 3, after V lost 3 bases and J lost 3 bases. The CDR3 DNA sequence: TGCAGCGTTGAGGGACAGGGAGGCTACGAGCAGTACTTC. This sequence encodes CSVEGQGGYEQYF.

The chain carries TRBV20-1 and TRBJ2-2; 12 bases agree with TRBD2. The CDR3 covers 17 residues. Germline V CDR1 and CDR2: DFQATT, SNEGSKA (reference sequence). Trimming took 3 bases from V and 7 from J; bases not matched to a gene: 12. CDR3 in amino acids: CSASTSGLAGTIGELFF. The CDR3 nucleotides are TGCAGTGCTAGTACATCTGGACTAGCGGGAACCATCGGGGAGCTGTTTTTT.

The genes are TRBV7-2 and TRBJ2-1; 7 bases are a match to TRBD2. This CDR3 has 14 amino acids. J lost 9 bases, V lost 0 bases, and 5 bases had no gene match. In germline, CDR1 is SGHTA, CDR2 FQGNSA. The CDR3 here is CASSLAIAGGEQFF. CDR3 bases: TGTGCCAGCAGCTTAGCTATAGCGGGTGGTGAGCAGTTCTTC.

V gene TRBV7-2 combines with J gene TRBJ1-5; TRBD1 matches 7 bases. Trimming at V came to 5 bases and at J to 12 bases, leaving 16 bases not matched to a gene. The CDR3 covers 15 residues. The V gene's germline CDR1 is SGHTA and CDR2 FQGNSA. CDR3 bases: TGTGCCAGCAGCCCGGAGCGGACAGGATCCTCATACCAGCATTTT. Protein: CASSPERTGSSYQHF.

This chain uses TRBV10-2 with TRBJ2-1; 9 positions agree with TRBD2. V trimming: 2 bases; J trimming: 3 bases; junction bases outside the gene matches: 8. Germline lookup yields CDR1 WSHSY and CDR2 SAAADI. The CDR3 sequence is 17 residues long. The CDR3 DNA is TGCGCCAGCAGTGAGGGTAGCGGGAGAAGGGTCTACAATGAGCAGTTCTTC. The encoded protein is CASSEGSGRRVYNEQFF.

This rearrangement joins TRBV5-5 to TRBJ2-2; 7 positions agree with TRBD1. CDR1 and CDR2 from the germline V gene are SGHKS and YYEKEE (reference sequence). The CDR3 totals 15 residues. J lost 5 bases, V lost 1 base, and 5 bases had no gene match. CDR3 nucleotides: TGTGCCAGCAGCTTGAGTGGACAGGAGACCGGGGAGCTGTTTTTT. Encoded protein: CASSLSGQETGELFF.

The chain links TRBV18 to TRBJ1-2; D unresolved. There are 13 residues in the CDR3. Deletions cut 5 bases from V and 8 bases from J, with 15 bases between. Germline CDR1 reads KGHSH; CDR2 reads LQKENI. The CDR3 protein is CASSKRGVSGYTF. The DNA of the CDR3 is TGTGCCAGCTCAAAACGGGGAGTATCGGGCTACACCTTC.

The gene calls are TRBV2 and TRBJ2-3, with D possibly being TRBD1 (6 bases). V lost 2 bases and J 1 base, leaving 13 bases between the germline ends. Germline-derived CDR1 and CDR2 are SNHLY and FYNNEI. This CDR3 region has 16 residues. The CDR3 protein is CASSERTDFGTDTQYF. CDR3 nucleotide sequence: TGTGCCAGCAGTGAACGGACAGATTTCGGCACAGATACGCAGTATTTT.

This clone was seen just once. This same CDR3 is encoded by further DNA sequences in the sample. V usage is TRBV18 and J usage is TRBJ2-5; D may be TRBD1 (6 bases). The germline V gene has CDR1 KGHSH and CDR2 LQKENI. This CDR3 region has 13 residues. The V end was cut by 2 bases, the J end by 2 bases, with 6 bases between. Here the CDR3 reads CASSPGQQETQYF. The CDR3 DNA reads TGTGCCAGCTCACCAGGACAGCAAGAGACCCAGTACTTC.

The chain carries TRBV5-1 and TRBJ2-1; D gene ambiguous. Germline-derived CDR1 and CDR2 are SGHRS and YFSETQ. This CDR3 is built from 11 residues. The ends were cut back, 4 bases at V and 7 bases at J, with 6 bases in the middle. Here the CDR3 DNA reads TGCGCCAGCAGCCGCGCTAATGAGCAGTTCTTC. Encoded protein: CASSRANEQFF.

This clone was observed a few times. The gene calls are TRBV25-1 and TRBJ2-3; a weak D match, TRBD1 (5 bases). The CDR3 spans 13 residues. CDR1 MGHDK and CDR2 SYGVNS come from the germline V gene. The germline V and J ends were trimmed by 4 bases and 9 bases, with 14 bases remaining between them. The CDR3 nucleotides read TGTGCCAGCAGTGGCTCGAACAAGGGGACGCAGTATTTT. This codes for CASSGSNKGTQYF.

V usage is TRBV6-6 and J usage is TRBJ1-5, with D possibly being TRBD1 (6 bases). Germline V gene data show CDR1 as MNHNY and CDR2 as SVGAGI (reference sequence). This CDR3 is 14 amino acids long. Trimming left V 5 bases short and J 4 bases short, with 12 bases between. CDR3: CASSQTGRNQPQHF. In DNA form, the CDR3 reads TGTGCCAGCAGTCAAACAGGGCGTAATCAGCCCCAGCATTTT.

The V gene is TRBV18, the J gene TRBJ2-1; no clear D. V lost 0 bases and J 4 bases, leaving 10 bases between the germline ends. The germline V gene has CDR1 KGHSH and CDR2 LQKENI. The CDR3 covers 15 residues. The DNA of the CDR3 is TGTGCCAGCTCACCACCGAGTGCAAGTTACAATGAGCAGTTCTTC. This translates into CASSPPSASYNEQFF.

V and J are TRBV6-5 and TRBJ2-3, with a weak D call TRBD1 (5 bases). CDR3 length: 15 amino acids. Trimming shortened V by 2 bases and J by 2 bases, and 11 bases separated the two germline ends. Germline CDR1 is MNHEY and CDR2 is SVGAGI. The CDR3 sequence is CASSYNGHPTDTQYF. In DNA, the CDR3 is TGTGCCAGCAGTTACAATGGACACCCCACAGATACGCAGTATTTT.

The V call is TRBV7-2, the J call TRBJ1-3, with a weak D call TRBD1 (5 bases). Germline assignment: CDR1 SGHTA and CDR2 FQGNSA. This CDR3 is 17 amino acids long. Trimming shortened V by 2 bases and J by 3 bases, and 17 bases separated the two germline ends. CDR3 residues: CASSLTGGRGLGNTIYF. The CDR3 DNA is TGTGCCAGCAGCTTAACCGGGGGTAGGGGCCTTGGAAACACCATATATTTT.

The chain couples TRBV7-9 to TRBJ1-2; tentative D call: TRBD1 (6 bases). The CDR3 runs to 15 residues. Trimming pared 5 bases from V and 9 bases from J, leaving 22 bases between. CDR1 and CDR2 (germline): SEHNR, FQNEAQ (reference sequence). In DNA, the CDR3 is TGTGCCAGCAGCGTGCGGGAGACAGGCCTCCGAAGCTACACCTTC. Translated: CASSVRETGLRSYTF. Using reference TRBV7-9 and TRBJ1-2 for the parts outside the CDR3, the full variable domain is DTGVSQNPRHKITKRGQNVTFRCDPISEHNRLYWYRQTLGQGPEFLTYFQNEAQLEKSRLLSDRFSAERPKGSFSTLEIQRTEQGDSAMYLCASSVRETGLRSYTFGSGTRLTVV.

The chain joins TRBV7-2 to TRBJ2-7; D possibly corresponds to TRBD2 (6 bases). V dropped 2 bases and J dropped 2 bases, with 19 bases sitting between them. From germline, CDR1 is SGHTA and CDR2 FQGNSA. This CDR3 has 17 residues. CDR3 coding DNA: TGTGCCAGCAGCTTAATGTCCGCGGGGCGCTGGGCCTACGAGCAGTACTTC. Encoded protein: CASSLMSAGRWAYEQYF. The variable domain in full, completed from reference TRBV7-2 and TRBJ2-7, reads GAGVSQSPSNKVTEKGKDVELRCDPISGHTALYWYRQSLGQGLEFLIYFQGNSAPDKSGLPSDRFSAERTGGSVSTLTIQRTQQEDSAVYLCASSLMSAGRWAYEQYFGPGTRLTVT.

The chain recombines TRBV24-1 with TRBJ2-7, with TRBD2 matching over 14 bases. Germline lookup yields CDR1 KGHDR and CDR2 SFDVKD. This CDR3 has 14 amino acids. V trimming: 10 bases; J trimming: 4 bases; junction bases outside the gene matches: 5. This CDR3 is CATPGLAGGYEQYF. CDR3 DNA sequence: TGTGCCACGCCCGGACTAGCGGGAGGTTACGAGCAGTACTTC.

The chain has TRBV19 and TRBJ2-2; 11 bases are a match to TRBD1. Germline trimming cut 3 bases from V and 2 bases from J; bases unmatched to any gene: 8. Germline loops: CDR1 LNHDA, CDR2 SQIVND (reference sequence). This CDR3 has 18 amino acids. CDR3 sequence: CASSILGTGGYNTGELFF. The DNA of the CDR3 is TGTGCCAGTAGTATCCTCGGGACAGGGGGATATAACACCGGGGAGCTGTTTTTT.

This chain links TRBV7-6 with TRBJ1-1; 10 bases are a match to TRBD1. Germline CDR1 is SGHVS and CDR2 is FNYEAQ. The ends lost 3 bases at V and 1 base at J; junction bases unmatched: 2. The CDR3 has 15 amino acids. Here the CDR3 DNA reads TGTGCCAGCAGCTTTCGACAGGGGGCGAACACTGAAGCTTTCTTT. It specifies CASSFRQGANTEAFF. The variable domain in full, with the rest retrieved from reference TRBV7-6 and TRBJ1-1, is GAGVSQSPRYKVTKRGQDVALRCDPISGHVSLYWYRQALGQGPEFLTYFNYEAQQDKSGLPNDRFSAERPEGSISTLTIQRTEQRDSAMYRCASSFRQGANTEAFFGQGTRLTVV.

V usage is TRBV27 and J usage is TRBJ2-5, with 9 bases aligning to TRBD2. In germline, CDR1 is MNHEY, CDR2 SMNVEV (reference sequence). The CDR3 sequence is 14 residues long. The V gene end was trimmed by 5 bases and the J gene end by 4 bases; junction bases not matched to a gene: 5. In DNA form, the CDR3 reads TGTGCCAGCAGTAATAGCGGGAGTAGAGAGACCCAGTACTTC. Translating gives CASSNSGSRETQYF.

The chain is built from TRBV25-1 and TRBJ1-2; D may be TRBD1 (6 bases). Trimming took 10 bases from V and 4 from J, leaving 10 bases between them. The CDR3 extends over 11 amino acids. CDR1 and CDR2 from the germline V gene are MGHDK and SYGVNS. The CDR3 sequence is CATQGSYGYTF. CDR3 in DNA: TGTGCCACTCAGGGGAGCTATGGCTACACCTTC.

The chain links TRBV19 to TRBJ2-1; TRBD2 agrees at 8 bases. CDR3 size: 16 residues. The J segment lost 8 bases and the V segment lost 3 bases, leaving 12 bases of the junction unmatched. Per germline, CDR1 LNHDA and CDR2 SQIVND (reference sequence). CDR3 residues: CASSMAGGGLYHEQFF. The DNA of the CDR3 is TGTGCCAGTAGTATGGCGGGGGGTGGTCTTTACCATGAGCAGTTCTTC.